What follows describes a single TCR beta chain. In its sample, this clone was seen once. The antigen this receptor binds is unknown. No qualities accompany the bases; no much larger clone lies one base away. From the germline V gene (reference sequence), CDR1 is SEHNR and CDR2 is FQNEAQ. The CDR3, from cysteine to phenylalanine, totals 15 residues. Only the CDR3 DNA stays, 45 bases, in frame from base 1. V gives up 1 base and J gives up 2 bases, and the segment between their germline ends measures 8 bases. Libraries were made using the immunoSEQ multiplex PCR assay. Not all clones reach the TCRdb copy of this immuneACCESS table, which keeps in-frame sequences only. Checked studies attribute under half of the gap to unresolved V genes and leave the rest unexplained. The sample has just over 20,000 clones on record, around 80% of them singletons. Together, the top ten hold approximately 23% of the sample.

This specimen belongs to a study of control samples from healthy donors and cancer patients (dated by TCRdb to 2019 to 2021). Here the chain combines TRBV7-9 and TRBJ2-2; possibly the D gene is TRBD1, per 5 matching bases. Sequenced material: PBMCs. The sequence came from a man aged 55 to 70 with colorectal cancer. The CDR3 reads as follows: CASSLGTSNTGELFF. The DNA sequence is given as TGTGCCAGCAGCTTAGGGACATCTAACACCGGGGAGCTGTTTTTT.